A selection of T cell receptor beta chains follows, all from one sample in a study of cytomegalovirus exposure and HLA in healthy donors. The protocol was immunoSEQ multiplex PCR, while the TCRdb copy is restricted to in-frame clones and leaves out a portion. The sample shows about 97,000 clones, about 79% of them seen only once. Specimen: PBMCs. The receptors were gathered from a male donor in good health and CMV-seropositive. The CDR3 runs from the conserved cysteine through the conserved F or W. A D gene is named only where the DNA matches it firmly. Only part of the rows carry a size: once, few, many, or a class if the clone is expanded.

clone_size	v_call	cdr3_length	d_call	j_call	cdr3_nt	cdr3_aa
-	TRBV2	11	-	TRBJ1-5	TGTGCCAGCAGTACGACAGGTTGGTTGTATTTT	CASSTTGWLYF
-	TRBV5-1	14	TRBD1	TRBJ2-3	TGCGCCAGCAGCTCCCCGGACAGGGTAGATACGCAGTATTTT	CASSSPDRVDTQYF
-	TRBV11-2	16	TRBD1	TRBJ1-2	TGTGCCAGCAGCCAACCCAAAGGACAGGGAAGACAAGGCTACACCTTC	CASSQPKGQGRQGYTF
-	TRBV6-1	13	-	TRBJ1-2	TGTGCCAGCAGGCTACAGGGTACCTTTAGCTACACCTTC	CASRLQGTFSYTF
-	TRBV30	11	-	TRBJ1-6	TGTGCCTGGGCAGGGTCCTCAACCCTCCACTTT	CAWAGSSTLHF
-	TRBV11-2	15	TRBD1	TRBJ1-4	TGTGCCAGCAGCCGCGGGCTACAGGGGGTTGAAAAACTGTTTTTT	CASSRGLQGVEKLFF
-	TRBV4-1	17	TRBD1	TRBJ2-6	TGCGCCAGCAGCCAAGGGACAGGGAACTCTGGGGCCAACGTCCTGACTTTC	CASSQGTGNSGANVLTF
-	TRBV9	13	-	TRBJ2-3	TGTGCCAGCAGCGTAGCTACAGAGGATACGCAGTATTTT	CASSVATEDTQYF
-	TRBV30	13	-	TRBJ1-2	TGTGCCTGGAGTTCCACAGGGAACTATGGCTACACCTTC	CAWSSTGNYGYTF
few	TRBV2	11	-	TRBJ1-1	TGTGCCAGCAGTGGGGGGGTCGAAGCTTTCTTT	CASSGGVEAFF
-	TRBV30	14	-	TRBJ1-5	TGTGCCTGGAGTGTTAAGGGACTGAATCAGCCCCAGCATTTT	CAWSVKGLNQPQHF
few	TRBV4-3	14	TRBD1	TRBJ2-2	TGCGCCAGCAGCCAGGACAGGGGACCCGGGGAGCTGTTTTTT	CASSQDRGPGELFF
-	TRBV9	15	-	TRBJ2-3	TGTGCCAGCAGCGTCGGGGCAGGGGTGGCAGATACGCAGTATTTT	CASSVGAGVADTQYF
-	TRBV14	14	-	TRBJ2-5	TGTGCCAGCAGCCGCCAGGGGAAAGAAGAGACCCAGTACTTC	CASSRQGKEETQYF
-	TRBV5-4	14	TRBD1	TRBJ2-5	TGTGCCAGCAGCCCGGGACAGAGACAAGAGACCCAGTACTTC	CASSPGQRQETQYF
-	TRBV6-5	15	TRBD1	TRBJ2-7	TGTGCCAGCAGTTACCGCTACAGGGGGCCTTACGAGCAGTACTTC	CASSYRYRGPYEQYF
once	TRBV27	16	-	TRBJ1-1	TGTGCCAGCAGTTACCTAAGAGGACACCAAGTAGGTGAAGCTTTCTTT	CASSYLRGHQVGEAFF
-	TRBV6-1	12	-	TRBJ1-1	TGTGCCAGCAGTGAACATGCGACTGAAGCTTTCTTT	CASSEHATEAFF
-	TRBV5-1	14	-	TRBJ1-2	TGCGCCAGCACTTTGGGCAGGGCTGGGCATGGCTACACCTTC	CASTLGRAGHGYTF
-	TRBV2	17	-	TRBJ2-3	TGTGCCAGCAGTAACTTGGGAGGGGGGGCAGGGGCGGATACGCAGTATTTT	CASSNLGGGAGADTQYF
-	TRBV6-5	11	-	TRBJ2-7	TGTGCCAGCAGTTACCTCTACGAGCAGTACTTC	CASSYLYEQYF
-	TRBV5-1	14	TRBD2	TRBJ2-1	TGCGCCAGCAGAGGACTAGCGGGGGACAATGAGCAGTTCTTC	CASRGLAGDNEQFF
-	TRBV18	15	TRBD1	TRBJ2-5	TGTGCCAGCTCACCGGGACAGGGGGCCGTAGAGACCCAGTACTTC	CASSPGQGAVETQYF
-	TRBV4-1	15	TRBD1	TRBJ1-4	TGCGCCAGCAGCCAAGACCGGGACAGGGGTGAAAAACTGTTTTTT	CASSQDRDRGEKLFF
-	TRBV29-1	15	TRBD1	TRBJ2-2	TGCAGCGTCGGGGGGACAGGGGTAGGCACCGGGGAGCTGTTTTTT	CSVGGTGVGTGELFF
-	TRBV11-2	15	-	TRBJ1-2	TGTGCCAGCAGCTTGGGAGCAGGATTTAACTATGGCTACACCTTC	CASSLGAGFNYGYTF
-	TRBV30	14	TRBD1	TRBJ1-2	TGTGCCTGGAGTGTACAAGGCTCAGGGGGTGGCTACACCTTC	CAWSVQGSGGGYTF
-	TRBV6-7	15	-	TRBJ1-1	TGTGCCAGCAGAGAAGAGGCCCCCTCTAACACTGAAGCTTTCTTT	CASREEAPSNTEAFF
-	TRBV7-6	14	TRBD1	TRBJ2-7	TGTGCCAGCAGCTTTTCGGCAGGGGGCTACGAGCAGTACTTC	CASSFSAGGYEQYF
once	TRBV4-2	16	TRBD2	TRBJ2-7	TGTGCCAGCAGCCACTTGTACGCGGGGGGAACCTACGAGCAGTACTTC	CASSHLYAGGTYEQYF
-	TRBV19	15	-	TRBJ2-7	TGTGCCAGTAGGGTCACGGGATCCCTGGAGTGGGAGCAGTACTTC	CASRVTGSLEWEQYF
-	TRBV7-9	14	-	TRBJ1-6	TGTGCCAGCAGCCAGGACAGCCTAAATTCACCCCTCCACTTT	CASSQDSLNSPLHF
-	TRBV5-1	13	TRBD1	TRBJ1-1	TGCGCCAGCGCCAGGACAGGGGGCCCTGAAGCTTTCTTT	CASARTGGPEAFF
-	TRBV19	15	-	TRBJ1-5	TGTGCCAGTAGAAGGACAGAGGTTAGCAATCAGCCCCAGCATTTT	CASRRTEVSNQPQHF
few	TRBV25-1	17	TRBD1	TRBJ1-1	TGTGCCAGCAGTGAACACCGACAGGGGATCGGTAGCACTGAAGCTTTCTTT	CASSEHRQGIGSTEAFF
once	TRBV5-1	18	-	TRBJ2-4	TGCGCCATCAGCCTAGGGACTCGCGGGCTGAGGGCCAAAAACATTCAGTACTTC	CAISLGTRGLRAKNIQYF
-	TRBV7-6	14	-	TRBJ2-7	TGTGCCAGCAGCTTAGAGACTGACCCTCGCGAGCAGTACTTC	CASSLETDPREQYF
-	TRBV7-8	14	-	TRBJ1-4	TGTGCCAGCAGCCGGACAGAGCTGAATGAAAAACTGTTTTTT	CASSRTELNEKLFF
-	TRBV5-1	15	TRBD1	TRBJ2-3	TGCGCCAGCAGCTTGGGGGACAGGGACACAGATACGCAGTATTTT	CASSLGDRDTDTQYF
-	TRBV30	13	TRBD2	TRBJ2-1	TGTGCCTGGAGGACTAGCGGTTACAATGAGCAGTTCTTC	CAWRTSGYNEQFF
-	TRBV5-1	13	-	TRBJ2-5	TGCGCCAGCAGCTTGATGAGCGGAGAGACCCAGTACTTC	CASSLMSGETQYF
-	TRBV12-5	14	TRBD1	TRBJ1-2	TGTGCTAGTGCTCACCGGGACAGGGATACTGGCTACACCTTC	CASAHRDRDTGYTF
-	TRBV2	16	TRBD1	TRBJ2-5	TGTGCCAGCAGTGGACCGGGACAGAGATACCAAGAGACCCAGTACTTC	CASSGPGQRYQETQYF
-	TRBV5-1	15	TRBD1	TRBJ1-3	TGCGCCAGCAGCCAGGACAGGGGCCCTGGAAACACCATATATTTT	CASSQDRGPGNTIYF
-	TRBV5-6	15	TRBD2	TRBJ2-7	TGTGCCAGCAGGCAGCGGGGGGGTAAAGGGTACGAGCAGTACTTC	CASRQRGGKGYEQYF
-	TRBV27	17	TRBD2	TRBJ2-3	TGTGCCAGCAGTTCCCTTGCGGGGGGGCTCCACACAGATACGCAGTATTTT	CASSSLAGGLHTDTQYF